This TCR beta chain was observed in a study of blood T cell repertoires in COVID-19. On the study more broadly: Donors in the United States, Italy and Spain gave samples during acute or convalescent COVID-19.

Repertoires were generated with immunoSEQ multiplex PCR, while TCRdb's copy carries only in-frame clones and drops some. The sample has tens of thousands of clones, 87% seen once; the top ten hold 15% to 20%. V gave up 7 bases and J gave up 6 bases, with 19 bases separating them. CDR1 is SQVTM, CDR2 ANQGSEA, per germline. This CDR3 has 14 residues. V usage is TRBV29-1 and J usage is TRBJ1-5; maybe TRBD1 (6 bases). The sequence was obtained from a woman aged 80 or older with acute or convalescent COVID-19. Sequencing was done on a sample of peripheral blood. CDR3 sequence reads: CSAGSERGGQPQHF. Written as DNA, the CDR3 is TGCAGCGCTGGCTCAGAAAGGGGGGGTCAGCCCCAGCATTTT.